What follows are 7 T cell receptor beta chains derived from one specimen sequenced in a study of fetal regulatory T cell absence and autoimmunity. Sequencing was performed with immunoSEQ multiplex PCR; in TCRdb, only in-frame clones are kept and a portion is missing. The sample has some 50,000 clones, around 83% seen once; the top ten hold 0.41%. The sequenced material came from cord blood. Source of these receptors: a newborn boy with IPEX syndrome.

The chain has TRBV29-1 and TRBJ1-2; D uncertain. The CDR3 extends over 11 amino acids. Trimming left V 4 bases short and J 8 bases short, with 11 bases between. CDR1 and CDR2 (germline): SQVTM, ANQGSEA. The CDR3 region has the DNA TGCAGCGTTGCTAGGGTGGTCGGCTACACCTTC. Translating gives CSVARVVGYTF. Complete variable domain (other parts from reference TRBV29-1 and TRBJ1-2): SAVISQKPSRDICQRGTSLTIQCQVDSQVTMMFWYRQQPGQSLTLIATANQGSEATYESGFVIDKFPISRPNLTFSTLTVSNMSPEDSSIYLCSVARVVGYTFGSGTRLTVV.

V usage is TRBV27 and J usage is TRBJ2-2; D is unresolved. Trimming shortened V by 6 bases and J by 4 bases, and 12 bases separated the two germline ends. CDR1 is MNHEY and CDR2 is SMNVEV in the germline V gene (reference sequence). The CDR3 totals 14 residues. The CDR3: CASRSRTGTGELFF. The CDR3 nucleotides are TGTGCCAGCAGGTCTCGGACGGGCACCGGGGAGCTGTTTTTT.

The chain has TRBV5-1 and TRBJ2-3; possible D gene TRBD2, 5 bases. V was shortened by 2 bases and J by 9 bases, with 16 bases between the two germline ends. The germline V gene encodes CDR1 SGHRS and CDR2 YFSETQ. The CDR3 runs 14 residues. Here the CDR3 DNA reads TGCGCCAGCAGCTTAGCGGCCACTCCCTTCACGCAGTATTTT. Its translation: CASSLAATPFTQYF.

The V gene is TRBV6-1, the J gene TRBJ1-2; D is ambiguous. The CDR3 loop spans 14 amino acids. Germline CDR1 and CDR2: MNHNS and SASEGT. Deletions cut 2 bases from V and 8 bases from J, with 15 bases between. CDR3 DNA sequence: TGTGCCAGCAGTGAATCCGTGATTTTGCGGGGCTACACCTTC. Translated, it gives CASSESVILRGYTF.

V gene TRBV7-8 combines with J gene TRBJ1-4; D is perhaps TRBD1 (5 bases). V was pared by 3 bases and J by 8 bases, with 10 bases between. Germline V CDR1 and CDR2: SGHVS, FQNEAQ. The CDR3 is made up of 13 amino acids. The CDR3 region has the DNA TGTGCCAGCAGCTTGGGACGGCCCGAAAAACTGTTTTTT. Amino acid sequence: CASSLGRPEKLFF.

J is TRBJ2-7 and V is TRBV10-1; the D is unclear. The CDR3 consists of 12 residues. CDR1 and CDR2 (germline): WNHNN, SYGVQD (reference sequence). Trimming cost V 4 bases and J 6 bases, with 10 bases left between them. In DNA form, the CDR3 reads TGCGCCAGCAGTGGGGATGCCGGCGAGCAGTACTTC. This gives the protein CASSGDAGEQYF.

CDR3 bases: TGCGCCAGCAGTCAATTGTTCGGGGGGAACACTGAAGCTTTCTTT. This gives the protein CASSQLFGGNTEAFF. This chain connects TRBV23-1 to TRBJ1-1; tentative D call: TRBD1 (5 bases). TRBV23-1 is annotated as an ORF whose role is uncertain. CDR3 size: 15 residues. Trimming pared 1 base from V and 1 base from J, leaving 10 bases between.